There are many counts of the clone carrying this TCR beta chain. Original processing methods: Construction of a distant-metastasis classifier for papillary thyroid cancer relied on CDR3 differences across clinicopathological groups. TCRdb re-called clones from the PCR reads using MiXCR. Clone size and V and J calls follow TCRdb, not the original study. Among approximately 30,000 clones listed, 30% were seen once. Thyroid surgery was preceded by no treatment in any patient. Trimming took 0 bases from V and 4 from J, leaving 11 bases between them. The CDR3 contains 14 residues. Germline lookup yields CDR1 SGDLS and CDR2 YYNGEE. This sample is drawn from a study of metastatic and nonmetastatic thyroid tumors. Study background: Repertoire data that came from the blood and tumor or nodule tissue of malignant and benign thyroid patients were compared.

The material sequenced was blood. This chain connects TRBV9 to TRBJ2-7; D is uncertain. The sequence was obtained from a female donor with papillary thyroid cancer or a benign thyroid nodule (not recorded which). Some clones in this sample may be carry-over from other donors' samples. CDR3 nucleotides: TGTGCCAGCAGCGTAGGGCCCCTTAATTACGAGCAGTACTTC. Its protein is CASSVGPLNYEQYF.